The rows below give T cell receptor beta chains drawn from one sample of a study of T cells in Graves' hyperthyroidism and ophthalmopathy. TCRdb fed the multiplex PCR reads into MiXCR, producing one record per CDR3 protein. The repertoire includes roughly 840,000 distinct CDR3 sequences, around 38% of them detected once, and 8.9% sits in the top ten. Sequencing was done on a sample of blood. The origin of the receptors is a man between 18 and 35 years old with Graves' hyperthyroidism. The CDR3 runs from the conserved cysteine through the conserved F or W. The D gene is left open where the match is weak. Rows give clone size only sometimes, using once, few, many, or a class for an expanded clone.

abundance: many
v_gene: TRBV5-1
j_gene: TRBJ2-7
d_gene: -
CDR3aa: CASSLSGSAYEQYF
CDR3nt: TGCGCCAGCAGCTTGTCCGGCAGTGCTTACGAGCAGTACTTC

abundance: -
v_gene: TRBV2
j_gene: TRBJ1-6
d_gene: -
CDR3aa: CASSGGSANSPLHF
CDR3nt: TGTGCCAGCAGTGGGGGCAGCGCTAATTCACCCCTCCACTTT

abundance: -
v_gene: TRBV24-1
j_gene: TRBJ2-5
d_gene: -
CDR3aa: CASSPAGEGEETQYF
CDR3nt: TGTGCCAGCAGCCCCGCAGGGGAAGGGGAAGAGACCCAGTACTTC

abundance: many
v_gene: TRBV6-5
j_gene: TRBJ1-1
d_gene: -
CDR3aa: CASSAGSSTEAFF
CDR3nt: TGTGCCAGCAGTGCAGGGTCGAGCACTGAAGCTTTCTTT

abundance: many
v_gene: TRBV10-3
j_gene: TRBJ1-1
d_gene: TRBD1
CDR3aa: CAISDTFFGQGVSRNTEAFF
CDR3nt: TGTGCCATCAGTGACACTTTTTTTGGACAGGGAGTTTCCCGGAACACTGAAGCTTTCTTT

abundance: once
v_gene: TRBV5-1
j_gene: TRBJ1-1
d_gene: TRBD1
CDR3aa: CASSLGRGVSTFF
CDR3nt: TGCGCCAGCAGCTTAGGCAGGGGGGTGAGTACTTTCTTT

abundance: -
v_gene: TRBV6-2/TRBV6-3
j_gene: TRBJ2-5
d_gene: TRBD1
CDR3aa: CASSGQTGGVKTQYF
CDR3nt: TGTGCCAGCAGTGGTCAGACAGGGGGCGTCAAGACCCAGTACTTC

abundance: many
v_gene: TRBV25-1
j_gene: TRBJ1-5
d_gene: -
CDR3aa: CASELIEPQHF
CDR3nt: TGTGCCAGCGAACTGATTGAGCCCCAGCATTTT

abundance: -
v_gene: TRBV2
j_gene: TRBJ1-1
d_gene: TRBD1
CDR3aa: CASSEKTGGSNTEAFF
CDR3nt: TGTGCCAGCAGTGAAAAAACAGGGGGCTCGAACACTGAAGCTTTCTTT

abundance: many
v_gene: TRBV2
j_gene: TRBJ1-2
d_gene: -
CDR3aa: CASSGQGPNYGYTF
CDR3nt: TGTGCCAGCAGTGGCCAGGGCCCTAACTATGGCTACACCTTC

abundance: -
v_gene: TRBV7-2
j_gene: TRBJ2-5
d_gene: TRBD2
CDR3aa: CASSGSGSRQETQYF
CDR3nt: TGTGCCAGCAGCGGAAGCGGGAGTAGGCAAGAGACCCAGTACTTC

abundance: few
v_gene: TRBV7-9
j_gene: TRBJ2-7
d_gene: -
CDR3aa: CASQGSYEQYF
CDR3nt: TGTGCCAGTCAGGGGTCCTACGAGCAGTACTTC

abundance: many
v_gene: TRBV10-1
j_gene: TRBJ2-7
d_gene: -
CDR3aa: CALAGVRRRGQYF
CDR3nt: TGCGCCCTTGCAGGGGTGAGAAGAAGGGGGCAGTACTTC

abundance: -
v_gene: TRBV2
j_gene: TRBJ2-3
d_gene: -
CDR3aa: CASSPYSNQPQYF
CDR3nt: TGTGCCAGCAGTCCGTATAGCAATCAGCCCCAGTATTTT

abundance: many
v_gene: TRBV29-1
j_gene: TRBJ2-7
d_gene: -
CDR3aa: CSVEIAAGYEQYF
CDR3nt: TGCAGCGTTGAGATTGCGGCCGGCTACGAGCAGTACTTC

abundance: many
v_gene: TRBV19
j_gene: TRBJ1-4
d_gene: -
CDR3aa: CASSIRGAELFF
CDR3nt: TGTGCCAGTAGTATAAGGGGAGCGGAACTGTTTTTT

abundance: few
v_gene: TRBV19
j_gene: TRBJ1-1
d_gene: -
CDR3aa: CASSILAAGTMNTEAFF
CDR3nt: TGTGCCAGTAGTATCCTTGCCGCCGGGACAATGAACACTGAAGCTTTCTTT

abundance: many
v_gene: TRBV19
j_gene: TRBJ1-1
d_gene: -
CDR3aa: CASSWRTEAFF
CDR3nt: TGTGCCAGTAGTTGGCGGACTGAAGCTTTCTTT

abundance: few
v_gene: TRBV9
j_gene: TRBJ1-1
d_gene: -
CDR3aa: CASSLRPAGNTEAFF
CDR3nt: TGTGCCAGCAGCCTCCGGCCAGCCGGGAACACTGAAGCTTTCTTT

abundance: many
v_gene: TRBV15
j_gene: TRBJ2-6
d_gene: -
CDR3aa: CATSTGPPFGANVLTF
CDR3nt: TGTGCCACCAGCACGGGCCCGCCTTTTGGGGCCAACGTCCTGACTTTC

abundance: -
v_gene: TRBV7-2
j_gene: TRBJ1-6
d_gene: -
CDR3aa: CASSLRGFHYNSPLHF
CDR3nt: TGTGCCAGCAGCTTACGGGGGTTCCACTATAATTCACCCCTCCACTTT

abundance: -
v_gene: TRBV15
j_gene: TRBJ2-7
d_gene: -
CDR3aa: CATSRERDKPYEQYF
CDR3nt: TGTGCCACCAGCAGAGAGCGGGACAAGCCCTACGAGCAGTACTTC

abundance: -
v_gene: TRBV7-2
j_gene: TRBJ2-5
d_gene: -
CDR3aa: CASSQGLELSQETQYF
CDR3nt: TGCGCCAGCAGCCAAGGCCTGGAGCTTTCCCAAGAGACCCAGTACTTC

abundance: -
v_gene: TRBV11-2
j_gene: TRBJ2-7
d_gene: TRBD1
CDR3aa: CATSGGAFYEQYF
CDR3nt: TGTGCCACCTCAGGGGGCGCCTTCTACGAGCAGTACTTC

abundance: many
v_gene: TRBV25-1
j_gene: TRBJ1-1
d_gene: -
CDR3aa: CASIARGSYTEAFF
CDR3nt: TGTGCCAGCATCGCGAGAGGGTCCTACACTGAAGCTTTCTTT

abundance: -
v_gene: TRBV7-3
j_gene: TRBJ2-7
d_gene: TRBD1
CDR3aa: CASSVSGTGKYEQYF
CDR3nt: TGTGCCAGCAGCGTATCCGGGACAGGGAAATACGAGCAGTACTTC

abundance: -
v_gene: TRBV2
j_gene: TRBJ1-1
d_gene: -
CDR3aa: CASSVVESAEAFF
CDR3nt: TGTGCCAGCAGTGTTGTGGAATCCGCTGAAGCTTTCTTT

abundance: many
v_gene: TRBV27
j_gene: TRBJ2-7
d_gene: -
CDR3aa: CASSNRELYEQYF
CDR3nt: TGTGCCAGCAGCAACAGGGAACTCTACGAGCAGTACTTC

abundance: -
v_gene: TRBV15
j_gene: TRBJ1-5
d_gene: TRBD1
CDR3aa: CATSSQWTGGQPQHF
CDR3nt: TGTGCCACCAGCAGCCAATGGACAGGCGGTCAGCCCCAGCATTTT

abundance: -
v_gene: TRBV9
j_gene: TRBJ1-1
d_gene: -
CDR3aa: CASSPYRENTEAFF
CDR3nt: TGTGCCAGCAGCCCGTACCGTGAGAACACTGAAGCTTTCTTT

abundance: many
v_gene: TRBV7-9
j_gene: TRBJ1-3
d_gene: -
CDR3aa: CASCDAGRGNTIYF
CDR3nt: TGTGCCAGCTGTGATGCGGGCCGGGGAAACACCATATATTTT

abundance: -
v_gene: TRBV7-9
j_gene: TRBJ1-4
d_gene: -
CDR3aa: CASSIGTPVTNEKLFF
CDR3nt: TGTGCCAGCAGCATCGGGACCCCCGTAACTAATGAAAAACTGTTTTTT

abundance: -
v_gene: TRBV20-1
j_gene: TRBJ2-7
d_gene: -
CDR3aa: CSAADRDGQYF
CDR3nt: TGCAGTGCAGCAGACCGGGACGGGCAGTACTTC

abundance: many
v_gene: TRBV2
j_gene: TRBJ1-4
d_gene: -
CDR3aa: CASSAAGPYNEKLFF
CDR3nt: TGTGCCAGCAGTGCCGCAGGGCCTTACAATGAAAAACTGTTTTTT

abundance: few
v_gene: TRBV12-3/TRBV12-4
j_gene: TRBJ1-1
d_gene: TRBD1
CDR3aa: CASSLGAGGWNTEAFF
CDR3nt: TGTGCCAGCAGTTTAGGGGCAGGGGGCTGGAACACTGAAGCTTTCTTT

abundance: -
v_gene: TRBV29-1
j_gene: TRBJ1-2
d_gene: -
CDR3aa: CSAWDFGNYGYTF
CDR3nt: TGCAGTGCCTGGGACTTCGGGAACTATGGCTACACCTTC